Below, 5 T cell receptor beta chains from the same sample are listed, as sequenced in a study of T cells in Graves' hyperthyroidism and ophthalmopathy. It was RNA transcripts that yielded the amplified TCR beta CDR3 regions. Using the HTBI primer set, a first-round RT-PCR was run on the TCR CDR3. TCRdb fed the multiplex PCR reads into MiXCR, producing one record per CDR3 protein. In the table there are about 300,000 distinct CDR3 sequences, around 15% of which are singletons. Sequencing used blood. The receptors come from a woman in her thirties or forties with Graves' hyperthyroidism.

This clonotype was recorded at least ten times. V usage is TRBV12-3 or TRBV12-4 and J usage is TRBJ1-4; 9 nucleotides agree with TRBD1. V gave up 6 bases and J gave up 10 bases; unmatched junction bases: 3. This CDR3 is 12 amino acids long. CDR3 protein: CASRADRGKLFF. DNA for the CDR3: TGTGCCAGCAGAGCGGACAGGGGAAAACTGTTTTTT.

This clonotype was counted at least ten times. V usage is TRBV7-9 and J usage is TRBJ1-1; perhaps TRBD1 as D (6 bases). CDR3 length: 16 amino acids. V lost 1 base and J 0 bases, leaving 12 bases between the germline ends. Germline V gives CDR1 SEHNR, CDR2 FQNEAQ (reference sequence). The CDR3 coding sequence is TGTGCCAGCAGCTTAGAGGACAGCCGAGTGAACACTGAAGCTTTCTTT. This gives the protein CASSLEDSRVNTEAFF.

The chain recombines TRBV5-1 with TRBJ2-3; possible D gene TRBD1, 5 bases. From germline, CDR1 is SGHRS and CDR2 YFSETQ. CDR3 size: 15 residues. Trimming pared 3 bases from V and 3 bases from J, leaving 14 bases between. The CDR3 nucleotides read TGCGCCAGCAGCTCCGGTAGATACAGGACAGATACGCAGTATTTT. As protein: CASSSGRYRTDTQYF.

The rearrangement uses TRBV28 and TRBJ1-4; TRBD1 might be the D (5 bases). The germline V and J ends were trimmed by 7 bases and 4 bases, with 16 bases remaining between them. CDR3 length: 15 residues. In germline, CDR1 is MDHEN, CDR2 SYDVKM. The CDR3 coding sequence is TGTGCCAGCACGCCGATCAGGGAGGATAATGAAAAACTGTTTTTT. It yields the protein CASTPIREDNEKLFF.

A remark on this clonotype: A much larger clone lies one base from this, so it may be a read error. This chain links TRBV5-1 with TRBJ2-1; 8 nucleotides agree with TRBD2. This CDR3 has 14 amino acids. Germline CDR1 and CDR2: SGHRS and YFSETQ. The CDR3 loop is CASSLSGGGNEPFF. In DNA form, the CDR3 reads TGCGCCAGCAGCTTGAGCGGGGGAGGCAATGAGCCGTTCTTC.